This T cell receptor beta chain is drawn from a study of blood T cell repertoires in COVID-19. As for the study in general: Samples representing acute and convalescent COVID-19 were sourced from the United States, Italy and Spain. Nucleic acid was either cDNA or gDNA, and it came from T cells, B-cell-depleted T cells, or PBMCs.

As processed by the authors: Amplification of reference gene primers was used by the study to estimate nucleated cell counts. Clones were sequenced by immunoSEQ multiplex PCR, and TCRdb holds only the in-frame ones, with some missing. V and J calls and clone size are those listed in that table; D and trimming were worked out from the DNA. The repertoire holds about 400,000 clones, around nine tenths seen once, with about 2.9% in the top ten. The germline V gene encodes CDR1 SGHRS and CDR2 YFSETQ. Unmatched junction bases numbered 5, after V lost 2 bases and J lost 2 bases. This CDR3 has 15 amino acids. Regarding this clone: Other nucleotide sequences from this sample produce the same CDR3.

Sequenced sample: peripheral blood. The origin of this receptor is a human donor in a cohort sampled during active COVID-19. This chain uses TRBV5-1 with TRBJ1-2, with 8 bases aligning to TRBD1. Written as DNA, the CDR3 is TGCGCCAGCAGCTTAGCAGGGGGCGCAAACTATGGCTACACCTTC. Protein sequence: CASSLAGGANYGYTF.